Presented here are 4 T cell receptor beta chains from one specimen sequenced in a study of OX40 agonist ivuxolimab in advanced cancers. TCRdb keeps only in-frame clones here, not all; method: immunoSEQ multiplex PCR. The sample shows over 70,000 clones, around 89% of them seen only once. The specimen comprised CD4+ or CD8+ T cells sorted from blood, sampled in a trial of the OX40 agonist ivuxolimab. These receptors originate from an adult with an advanced solid tumor such as melanoma, head and neck, liver or kidney cancer.

The rearrangement links TRBV27 to TRBJ2-1; D perhaps matches TRBD2 (6 bases). V gave up 6 bases and J gave up 4 bases, with 22 bases separating them. Germline lookup yields CDR1 MNHEY and CDR2 SMNVEV (reference sequence). The CDR3 loop spans 17 amino acids. CDR3 region: CASSITLGGRPYNEQFF. The CDR3 DNA sequence: TGTGCCAGCAGCATAACTTTGGGGGGACGACCGTACAATGAGCAGTTCTTC.

V gene TRBV6-5 combines with J gene TRBJ2-1, with 9 bases matching TRBD1. Germline assignment: CDR1 MNHEY and CDR2 SVGAGI. The CDR3 loop spans 16 amino acids. Unmatched junction bases numbered 4, after V lost 2 bases and J lost 2 bases. CDR3 loop: CASSYTGQGTYNEQFF. The CDR3 coding sequence is TGTGCCAGCAGTTACACGGGACAGGGAACCTACAATGAGCAGTTCTTC.

This chain joins TRBV12-5 and TRBJ1-1, with 7 bases matching TRBD1. CDR3 length: 16 residues. The germline gives CDR1 LGHNT, CDR2 FRNRAP. V was pared by 3 bases and J by 5 bases, with 12 bases of the junction left unmatched. CDR3 sequence reads: CASGFPIGDRDTEAFF. CDR3 sequence (DNA): TGTGCTAGTGGTTTCCCGATCGGGGACAGAGATACTGAAGCTTTCTTT.

The chain uses TRBV27 and TRBJ2-7; D perhaps matches TRBD2 (5 bases). The V end was cut by 8 bases, the J end by 4 bases, with 6 bases between. The CDR3 is 10 amino acids. Germline values: CDR1 MNHEY, CDR2 SMNVEV (reference sequence). The CDR3 region is CASGEYEQYF. The CDR3 region has the DNA TGTGCCAGCGGGGAGTACGAGCAGTACTTC.